This T cell receptor beta chain stems from a study of blood T cell repertoires in COVID-19. As for the study in general: Donors in the United States, Italy and Spain gave samples during acute or convalescent COVID-19. PBMCs, B-cell-depleted T cells, or T cells provided the cDNA or gDNA that made up the material.

The age range of participants was about 18 to 89 years, with residence in about two dozen US areas. Donors were grouped by their self-reported clinical history. CDR3 length: 13 amino acids. V dropped 6 bases and J dropped 2 bases, with 10 bases sitting between them. CDR1 MNHEY and CDR2 SVGAGI come from the germline V gene. Sequencing used immunoSEQ multiplex PCR; TCRdb keeps in-frame clones, though not all of them. The sample has about 310,000 clones; under 90% are singletons. Sequenced sample: PBMCs or T cells enriched from blood (not recorded which). The sequence came from a woman aged 30 to 39 who had recovered from COVID-19. The V gene is TRBV6-5, the J gene TRBJ1-2; D call uncertain. The CDR3 DNA follows: TGTGCCAGCAGCCGCGGGAGGAACTATGGCTACACCTTC. Its translation is CASSRGRNYGYTF.